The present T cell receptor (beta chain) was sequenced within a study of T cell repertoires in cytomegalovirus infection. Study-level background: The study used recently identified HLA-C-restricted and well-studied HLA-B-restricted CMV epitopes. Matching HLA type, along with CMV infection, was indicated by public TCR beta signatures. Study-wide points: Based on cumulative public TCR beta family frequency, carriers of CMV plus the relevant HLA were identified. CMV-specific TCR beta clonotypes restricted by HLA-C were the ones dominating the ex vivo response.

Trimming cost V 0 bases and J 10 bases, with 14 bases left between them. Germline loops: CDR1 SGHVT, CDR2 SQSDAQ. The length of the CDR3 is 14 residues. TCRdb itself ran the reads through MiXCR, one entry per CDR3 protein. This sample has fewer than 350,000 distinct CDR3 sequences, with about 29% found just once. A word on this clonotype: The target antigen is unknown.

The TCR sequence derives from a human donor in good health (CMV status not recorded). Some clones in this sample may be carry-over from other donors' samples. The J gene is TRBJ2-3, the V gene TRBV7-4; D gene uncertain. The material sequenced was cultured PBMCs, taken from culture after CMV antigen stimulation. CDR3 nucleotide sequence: TGTGCCAGCAGCTTAGCGAGCCAGGATTGGTCGCAGTATTTT. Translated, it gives CASSLASQDWSQYF.